A single T cell receptor beta chain is shown here with its context. This specimen belongs to a study of blood T cell repertoires in COVID-19. Study details: Material from acute and convalescent COVID-19 was sourced from the United States, Italy and Spain. Nucleic acid was either cDNA or gDNA, and it came from T cells, B-cell-depleted T cells, or PBMCs.

In the authors' workflow: By means of reference gene primer amplification, nucleated cell counts were estimated. TCRdb's table, derived via immunoSEQ multiplex PCR, lists solely in-frame clones and lacks some. V and J calls and clone size are as listed in that table; D and trimming were resolved from the DNA. Among 120,000 or so clones listed, 85% to 90% were seen once. Sequenced input: peripheral blood. This sequence was found in a human donor in a cohort sampled during active COVID-19.

The CDR3 region is CASSMIAGTPYEQYF. DNA for the CDR3: TGTGCCAGCAGCATGATAGCGGGGACGCCGTACGAGCAGTACTTC. The chain carries TRBV5-6 and TRBJ2-7; TRBD2 agrees at 8 bases. Germline CDR1 and CDR2: SGHDT and YYEEEE. V shed 4 bases, J shed 4 bases, and the junction held 10 bases outside the gene matches. The CDR3 contains 15 residues.